This is a list of T cell receptor beta chains from one sample in a study of radiation and T cells in renal cell carcinoma. The repertoire was sequenced with immunoSEQ multiplex PCR; TCRdb's copy has only in-frame clones and lacks some. In the table there are 150,000 or so clones, about 87% of which are singletons. The material sequenced was blood, taken from a patient whose treatment included radiotherapy and nephrectomy. All receptors come from a woman between 65 and 79 years old with renal cell carcinoma. Both conserved end residues are part of each CDR3.

v_call cdr3_aa
TRBV11-3 CASSSIQKQGHYGYTF
TRBV10-3 CAIRAGAANTEAFF
TRBV6-5 CASRQGGSGNTIYF
TRBV5-1 CASSLVGGVNPYEQYF
TRBV6-5 CASSRRTSSYEQYF
TRBV7-2 CASKRTGLNEQYF
TRBV7-2 CASSLLNGYYEQYF
TRBV7-2 CASSYSTGSYEQYF
TRBV5-1 CASSLGRAGGNTEAFF
TRBV4-3 CASSHGQVGGTEAFF
TRBV7-8 CASSYLRGHTEAFF
TRBV5-6 CASSSLVVADQPQHF
TRBV11-2 CASSSSGGDPYEQYF
TRBV11-2 CASSPAGRNQPQHF
TRBV19 CASSSDSRRTDTQYF
TRBV9 CASSVDGTGEEKLFF
TRBV1 CTSSRGLAYEQYF
TRBV18 CASSPKTGDGYTF
TRBV19 CASSIGGPTTGELFF
TRBV2 CASLRDRGTEAFF
TRBV5-1 CASRPIEASLTEAFF
TRBV5-6 CASPGGRKMNTEAFF
TRBV5-1 CASSLRLAGGTDTQYF
TRBV4-3 CASSQDITLPYGYTF
TRBV4-1 CASRGGNTEAFF
TRBV4-3 CASSSETGFSYNEQFF
TRBV5-1 CASSQTGTNTEAFF
TRBV7-2 CASSLPPRGETQYF
TRBV9 CASSKPTSGGAGETQYF
TRBV4-2 CASSPPGTGGPDTQYF
TRBV27 CATRASLLGSYEQYF
TRBV2 CASSRRTENTEAFF
TRBV7-5 CATLPGGGRYEQYF
TRBV7-9 CASSLVQPGEKLFF
TRBV4-2 CASSQDNPVFSEAFF
TRBV6-5 CASSHQYEQYF
TRBV7-2 CASSLAHGTGADTQYF
TRBV6-6 CASSPPVETQYF
TRBV5-1 CASSVHGPVGYEQYF
TRBV4-2 CASSQEKAYGYTF
TRBV5-1 CASSSTGTLYGYTF
TRBV6-5 CASSYVGGGGNSPLHF
TRBV5-6 CASSQWSRDTGELFF
TRBV28 CASSLIGFEQFF
TRBV5-1 CASSSDRGRSTEAFF
TRBV29-1 CSAVSGGPITDTQYF
TRBV7-8 CASRSMGGADYGYTF
TRBV4-3 CASSQDSGANYEQYF
TRBV10-3 CAIAQGGGSYNEQFF
TRBV9 CASSVERGGVTEAFF